The rows below give T cell receptor beta chains drawn from one sample of a study of T cell clonotyping in hematopoietic cell transplantation. TCRdb keeps only in-frame clones here, not all; method: immunoSEQ multiplex PCR. Counted here are about 14,000 clones, under 90% occurring once; the ten biggest clones make up roughly 13%. Specimen: PBMCs, collected 100 days after allogeneic stem cell transplant. These receptors all stem from a male patient in his fifties who had an allogeneic stem cell transplant from an unrelated donor, so T cells may come from the graft donor. Some clones in this sample may be carry-over from other donors' samples. Both conserved end residues are part of each CDR3. A row's size may be missing; if present it is once, few, many or a size class.

CDR3 length | clone size | V gene | CDR3 protein
12 | . | TRBV5-1 | CASSSPDYEQYF
12 | once | TRBV19 | CASSLLNQPQHF
14 | . | TRBV28 | CASSFSRLAGEQFF
14 | . | TRBV7-2 | CASSAQQGSYEQYF
13 | . | TRBV5-6 | CASSLRGGETQYF
11 | . | TRBV20-1 | CSAKRLNEQFF
15 | . | TRBV18 | CASSLVGTASYEQYF
14 | . | TRBV7-6 | CASSSLERYTEAFF
15 | few | TRBV11-2 | CASSETSGTAGELFF
14 | . | TRBV30 | CAWSVWRGTNQAFF
16 | . | TRBV19 | CASSIYSGTDTYGYTF
15 | . | TRBV27 | CASSLGNRGGYEQYF
15 | . | TRBV7-2 | CASSLEGGGYNEQFF
15 | once | TRBV7-9 | CASSLEGRSTDTQYF
13 | . | TRBV27 | CASKGGPYNEQFF
15 | . | TRBV19 | CASSIGHRVNTEAFF
12 | . | TRBV4-1 | CASSQGIETQYF
14 | . | TRBV7-2 | CASSPGQGTDTQYF
14 | . | TRBV11-3 | CASSSATRSGELFF
12 | once | TRBV10-3 | CAISEVRDTQYF
15 | . | TRBV5-8 | CASSLRRSGANVLTF
12 | . | TRBV7-8 | CASRVQGETQYF
15 | few | TRBV9 | CASSVQADGDSPLHF
14 | once | TRBV11-2 | CASSLGRAGQPQHF
11 | . | TRBV14 | CASSHRWAQYF
13 | . | TRBV29-1 | CSVGSGEWYEQYF
14 | once | TRBV25-1 | CASSELGSVFGYTF
15 | . | TRBV18 | CASSPAVGGVYGYTF
15 | . | TRBV5-6 | CASSPTSGLTDTQYF
13 | . | TRBV7-2 | CASSTPREYEQYF
15 | . | TRBV15 | CATSRDSGIAYGYTF
14 | . | TRBV5-1 | CASSLGGEGNEQFF
14 | . | TRBV6-5 | CASSFTASNQPQHF
18 | . | TRBV4-1 | CASSQDTSSADRSYEQYF
17 | . | TRBV4-1 | CASSQEWEFTGIYEQFF
14 | . | TRBV30 | CARGTSGRTDTQYF
16 | . | TRBV2 | CASSEAEASWTDTQYF
12 | . | TRBV29-1 | CSVVVVADTQYF
14 | . | TRBV5-4 | CASSYGQGRETQYF
20 | once | TRBV5-1 | CASSFDFGDGTLGDTDTQYF
16 | once | TRBV28 | CASSFPDRAYNQPQHF
14 | . | TRBV7-3 | CASSRRTSGDEQFF
14 | . | TRBV4-3 | CASSQERTDYGYTF
14 | . | TRBV30 | CAWSGWAGNQPQHF
15 | . | TRBV7-8 | CASRVGLADGYEQYF
16 | . | TRBV5-1 | CASSFSPGTGTYEQYF
12 | . | TRBV5-6 | CASPRQDYEQYF
13 | . | TRBV5-1 | CASSLAVNYGYTF
20 | . | TRBV13 | CASSPAPGGLAGGPTYEQYF